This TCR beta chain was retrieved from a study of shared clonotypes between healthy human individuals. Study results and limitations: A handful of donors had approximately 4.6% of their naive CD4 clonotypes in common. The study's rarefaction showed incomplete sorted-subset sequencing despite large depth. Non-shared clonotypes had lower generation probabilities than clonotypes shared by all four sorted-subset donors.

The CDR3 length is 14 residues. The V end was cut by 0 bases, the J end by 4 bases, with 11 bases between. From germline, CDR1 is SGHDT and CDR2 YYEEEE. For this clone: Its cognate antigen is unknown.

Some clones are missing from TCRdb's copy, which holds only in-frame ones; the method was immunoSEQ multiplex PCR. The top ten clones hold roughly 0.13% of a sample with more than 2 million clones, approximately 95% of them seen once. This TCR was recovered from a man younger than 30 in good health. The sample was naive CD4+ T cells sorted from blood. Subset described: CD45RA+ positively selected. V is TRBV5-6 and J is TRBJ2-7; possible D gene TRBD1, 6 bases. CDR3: CASSLGNREYEQYF. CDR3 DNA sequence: TGTGCCAGCAGCTTGGGTAACAGGGAGTACGAGCAGTACTTC.